This T cell receptor (beta chain) originates from a study of blood T cell repertoires in COVID-19. Study at large: The United States, Italy and Spain supplied acute and convalescent COVID-19 samples.

The CDR3 runs 12 residues. The J segment lost 6 bases and the V segment lost 4 bases, leaving 3 bases of the junction unmatched. Germline assignment: CDR1 SGHRS and CDR2 YFSETQ. Authors' processing steps: Amplified reference gene primers provided the basis for estimating nucleated cell counts. This table comes from immunoSEQ multiplex PCR, and its TCRdb copy is limited to in-frame clones, with some not included. V, J and clone size are taken as reported in that table, and D and trimming were inferred from the DNA itself. Of roughly 52,000 clones listed, 65% to 85% were seen once; the top ten hold approximately 5.2%.

This receptor was identified in a human donor in a cohort sampled during active COVID-19. V usage is TRBV5-1 and J usage is TRBJ1-2; 7 nucleotides align to TRBD1. Material for sequencing was peripheral blood. The CDR3 reads CASSEGGHGYTF. The CDR3 DNA reads TGCGCCAGCAGCGAAGGGGGCCATGGCTACACCTTC.